These 21 T cell receptor beta chains were sequenced from one sample in a study of T cell responses to AZD1222 COVID-19 vaccine. The repertoire was sequenced with immunoSEQ multiplex PCR; TCRdb's copy has only in-frame clones and lacks some. Of fewer than 150,000 clones in the sample, roughly nine tenths were seen once. Sequencing was performed on peripheral blood, taken 28 days after the second AZD1222 dose. Receptor source: an adult who received the AZD1222 COVID-19 vaccine.

The gene calls are TRBV18 and TRBJ1-1; TRBD1 matches 9 bases. The CDR3 length is 15 residues. Germline V gene lookup returns CDR1 KGHSH and CDR2 LQKENI. V lost 1 base and J lost 5; bases outside the gene matches: 5. CDR3 region: CASSPRQGVRTEAFF. The CDR3 DNA reads as TGTGCCAGCTCACCACGACAGGGGGTGCGGACTGAAGCTTTCTTT.

V and J are TRBV7-9 and TRBJ1-2; 7 bases fit TRBD1. The V gene end was trimmed by 5 bases and the J gene end by 3 bases; junction bases not matched to a gene: 9. This CDR3 spans 15 amino acids. Germline lookup yields CDR1 SEHNR and CDR2 FQNEAQ (reference sequence). CDR3 in amino acids: CASSPRQGFYYGYTF. In nucleotides, the CDR3 is TGTGCCAGCAGCCCTCGACAGGGATTTTACTATGGCTACACCTTC.

The chain joins TRBV24-1 to TRBJ2-1, with 7 bases fitting TRBD1. V was pared by 6 bases and J by 7 bases, with 11 bases of the junction left unmatched. Germline values: CDR1 KGHDR, CDR2 SFDVKD. CDR3 length: 15 amino acids. The chain's CDR3 is CATSRPRTGENEQFF. In nucleotides, the CDR3 is TGTGCCACCAGTCGTCCGCGTACAGGGGAAAATGAGCAGTTCTTC.

This clone was detected many times. This chain's CDR3 is CRASGETGELFF. DNA for the CDR3: TGCCGGGCTAGCGGGGAAACCGGGGAGCTGTTTTTT. The rearrangement joins TRBV29-1 to TRBJ2-2, with TRBD2 matching 9 bases. Per germline, CDR1 SQVTM and CDR2 ANQGSEA. The CDR3 sequence is 12 residues long.

This chain uses TRBV19 with TRBJ1-3; tentatively, D is TRBD1 (6 bases). The CDR3 length is 14 residues. Germline V gene data show CDR1 as LNHDA and CDR2 as SQIVND (reference sequence). The germline V and J ends were trimmed by 7 bases and 3 bases, with 13 bases remaining between them. CDR3 nucleotide sequence: TGTGCCAGTATCCCGACAGGCAGTGGAAACACCATATATTTT. Residues: CASIPTGSGNTIYF.

V gene TRBV7-9 combines with J gene TRBJ2-1; no definite D call. V dropped 3 bases and J dropped 5 bases, with 8 bases sitting between them. This CDR3 region has 13 residues. CDR1 and CDR2 from the germline V gene are SEHNR and FQNEAQ (reference sequence). The CDR3 here is CASSLSVNNEQFF. The DNA of the CDR3 is TGTGCCAGCAGCTTGTCCGTAAACAATGAGCAGTTCTTC. Variable domain in full (rest from reference TRBV7-9 and TRBJ2-1): DTGVSQNPRHKITKRGQNVTFRCDPISEHNRLYWYRQTLGQGPEFLTYFQNEAQLEKSRLLSDRFSAERPKGSFSTLEIQRTEQGDSAMYLCASSLSVNNEQFFGPGTRLTVL.

This rearrangement joins TRBV7-8 to TRBJ1-2; 7 nucleotides agree with TRBD1. V lost 7 bases, J lost 4 bases, and 18 bases stayed unmatched. The germline CDR1 and CDR2 sequences are SGHVS and FQNEAQ. CDR3 length: 17 residues. CDR3 residues: CASNPQLWDSKSYGYTF. The DNA of the CDR3 is TGTGCCAGCAACCCCCAGCTTTGGGACAGCAAAAGCTATGGCTACACCTTC.

The CDR3 region has the DNA TGTGCCAGCAGTGAAACGGGGGGGGCCGGTGAAAAACTGTTTTTT. It codes for CASSETGGAGEKLFF. The chain couples TRBV2 to TRBJ1-4; possibly TRBD1 for D (6 bases). CDR1 is SNHLY and CDR2 is FYNNEI in the germline V gene. The CDR3 is made up of 15 amino acids. V dropped 2 bases and J dropped 7 bases, with 14 bases sitting between them.

The rearrangement joins TRBV19 to TRBJ1-1; D not certain. This CDR3 is built from 15 residues. Germline-derived CDR1 and CDR2 are LNHDA and SQIVND (reference sequence). V was pared by 4 bases and J by 3 bases, with 15 bases between. CDR3 loop: CASSTSGIEDTEAFF. The CDR3 bases are TGTGCCAGTAGTACTTCCGGGATAGAGGACACTGAAGCTTTCTTT.

V is TRBV7-2 and J is TRBJ1-3; perhaps TRBD1 as D (5 bases). Germline V CDR1 and CDR2: SGHTA, FQGNSA. The CDR3 runs to 17 residues. The V end lost 0 bases, the J end lost 4 bases, and 16 bases lay between the germline ends. The CDR3 DNA sequence: TGTGCCAGCAGCTTAGCTTTCGGGACGTCGGGAGGAAACACCATATATTTT. Encoded protein: CASSLAFGTSGGNTIYF. Supplemented by reference TRBV7-2 and TRBJ1-3, the full variable domain reads GAGVSQSPSNKVTEKGKDVELRCDPISGHTALYWYRQSLGQGLEFLIYFQGNSAPDKSGLPSDRFSAERTGGSVSTLTIQRTQQEDSAVYLCASSLAFGTSGGNTIYFGEGSWLTVV.

The V gene is TRBV6-5, the J gene TRBJ1-1; no firm D call. The CDR3 spans 14 residues. V lost 2 bases and J lost 1, with 8 bases in between. Germline V gene data show CDR1 as MNHEY and CDR2 as SVGAGI. The CDR3 DNA sequence: TGTGCCAGCAGTTACGGTCTGTCGAACACTGAAGCTTTCTTT. Translation: CASSYGLSNTEAFF.

There are a few counts of this clone. V usage is TRBV9 and J usage is TRBJ1-1; D uncertain. Germline lookup yields CDR1 SGDLS and CDR2 YYNGEE. The germline V and J ends were trimmed by 0 bases and 6 bases, with 12 bases remaining between them. The CDR3 runs 14 residues. CDR3 amino acids: CASSVVSKGAEAFF. The CDR3 DNA is TGTGCCAGCAGCGTAGTATCTAAAGGCGCTGAAGCTTTCTTT.

The chain recombines TRBV2 with TRBJ2-5; D gene unclear. There are 13 residues in the CDR3. The germline gives CDR1 SNHLY, CDR2 FYNNEI. V was shortened by 4 bases and J by 2 bases, with 8 bases between the two germline ends. In DNA form, the CDR3 reads TGTGCCAGCAGTGGAGATCAACAAGAGACCCAGTACTTC. Residues: CASSGDQQETQYF.

The DNA of the CDR3 is TGTGCCAGCAGTCCCCCCCGGGACAGGGCTTTCTATGGCTACACCTTC. Its translation: CASSPPRDRAFYGYTF. The chain is built from TRBV6-6 and TRBJ1-2; 9 bases are a match to TRBD1. V gave up 5 bases and J gave up 4 bases; unmatched junction bases: 11. CDR3 size: 16 residues. In germline, CDR1 is MNHNY, CDR2 SVGAGI (reference sequence).

The chain couples TRBV5-3 to TRBJ1-1, with a tentative D call TRBD1 (5 bases). TRBV5-3 is recorded as an ORF, its role being uncertain. The length of the CDR3 is 13 residues. Trimming left V 4 bases short and J 5 bases short, with 12 bases between. DNA for the CDR3: TGTGCCAGAAGCCCCAGGGTAAGAACTGAAGCTTTCTTT. It yields the protein CARSPRVRTEAFF.

This sequence joins TRBV7-7 and TRBJ2-2; a weak D match, TRBD2 (6 bases). The CDR3 runs to 15 residues. V dropped 0 bases and J dropped 6 bases, with 11 bases sitting between them. Germline CDR1 SSHAT, CDR2 FNYEAQ (reference sequence). CDR3 bases: TGTGCCAGCAGCTTAGCGGGAGGCGGTGCCGGGGAGCTGTTTTTT. Translated: CASSLAGGGAGELFF.

The chain employs TRBV19 and TRBJ2-6; TRBD2 is a possible D gene (5 bases). CDR1 LNHDA and CDR2 SQIVND come from the germline V gene (reference sequence). This CDR3 has 15 amino acids. Trimming pared 3 bases from V and 0 bases from J, leaving 6 bases between. CDR3 sequence reads: CASSIGSSGANVLTF. The CDR3 nucleotides are TGTGCCAGTAGTATTGGGAGCTCTGGGGCCAACGTCCTGACTTTC.

The chain is built from TRBV6-4 and TRBJ1-2; the match to TRBD1 covers 8 bases. V was pared by 3 bases and J by 7 bases, with 4 bases of the junction left unmatched. This CDR3 is 13 amino acids long. Germline V gene data show CDR1 as MRHNA and CDR2 as SNTAGT. The CDR3 loop reads CASSEGTGTGYTF. CDR3 in DNA: TGTGCCAGCAGTGAGGGGACAGGAACTGGCTACACCTTC.

CDR3: CASSQGGQGSYNEQFF. DNA for the CDR3: TGTGCCAGCAGTCAGGGGGGACAGGGTTCCTACAATGAGCAGTTCTTC. The chain uses TRBV27 and TRBJ2-1; 9 nucleotides line up with TRBD1. Germline V gives CDR1 MNHEY, CDR2 SMNVEV (reference sequence). With V trimmed by 5 bases and J by 1 base, 6 bases remained unmatched. CDR3 length: 16 amino acids.

This sequence joins TRBV12-3 or TRBV12-4 and TRBJ1-4; weak D call: TRBD1 (5 bases). The length of the CDR3 is 13 residues. Trimming took off 6 bases at V and 7 bases at J, with 12 bases between the two ends. CDR3 region: CASSEGAAEKLFF. The CDR3 nucleotides are TGTGCCAGCAGCGAAGGGGCGGCTGAAAAACTGTTTTTT.

The gene calls are TRBV9 and TRBJ1-2; TRBD1 might be the D (5 bases). Germline values: CDR1 SGDLS, CDR2 YYNGEE. V shed 0 bases and J shed 8 bases, with 8 bases lying between them. The CDR3 consists of 12 residues. CDR3 sequence: CASSVGPGGYTF. The CDR3 DNA follows: TGTGCCAGCAGCGTAGGGCCAGGGGGCTACACCTTC.